Listed here are 13 T cell receptor beta chains from one sample, sequenced in a study of blood T cell repertoires in COVID-19. Sequenced by immunoSEQ multiplex PCR; TCRdb stores in-frame clones only, minus some. Of tens of thousands of clones listed, 84% are singletons. Sequencing was performed on peripheral blood. Every receptor here comes from a man between 40 and 49 years old with acute or convalescent COVID-19.

The chain has TRBV14 and TRBJ1-2, with D possibly TRBD1 on 6 matching bases. The V end lost 4 bases, the J end lost 8 bases, and 20 bases lay between the germline ends. The length of the CDR3 is 15 residues. Germline V gene lookup returns CDR1 SGHDN and CDR2 FVKESK. The DNA of the CDR3 is TGTGCCAGCAGCCGGAGGACAGTTGGGTCTCGCGGCTACACCTTC. Its protein is CASSRRTVGSRGYTF. The full variable domain, with the rest looked up from reference TRBV14 and TRBJ1-2, is EAGVTQFPSHSVIEKGQTVTLRCDPISGHDNLYWYRRVMGKEIKFLLHFVKESKQDESGMPNNRFLAERTGGTYSTLKVQPAELEDSGVYFCASSRRTVGSRGYTFGSGTRLTVV.

The chain couples TRBV11-2 to TRBJ1-2, with TRBD1 matching 9 bases. With V trimmed by 1 base and J by 6 bases, 6 bases remained unmatched. The CDR3 length is 15 residues. In germline, CDR1 is SGHAT, CDR2 FQNNGV. The CDR3 coding sequence is TGTGCCAGCAGCTTAGGGGGACAGGGCTCGGATGGCTACACCTTC. Amino acids: CASSLGGQGSDGYTF. The full variable domain, rest sourced from reference TRBV11-2 and TRBJ1-2, is EAGVAQSPRYKIIEKRQSVAFWCNPISGHATLYWYQQILGQGPKLLIQFQNNGVVDDSQLPKDRFSAERLKGVDSTLKIQPAKLEDSAVYLCASSLGGQGSDGYTFGSGTRLTVV.

This clone was seen more than once but under ten times. The rearrangement joins TRBV6-2 or TRBV6-3 to TRBJ2-1; 13 nucleotides match TRBD2. CDR1 is MNHEY and CDR2 is SVGEGT in the germline V gene. The CDR3 extends over 16 amino acids. V shed 5 bases, J shed 6 bases, and the junction held 7 bases outside the gene matches. CDR3 protein: CASSLPGLAGTNEQFF. In DNA, the CDR3 is TGTGCCAGCAGTCTACCGGGACTAGCGGGAACCAATGAGCAGTTCTTC.

For this clone: The sample has other DNA sequences that encode this CDR3 too. The J gene is TRBJ1-5, the V gene TRBV7-2; D might be TRBD1 (5 bases). The V gene's germline CDR1 is SGHTA and CDR2 FQGNSA. The CDR3 runs to 14 residues. Deletions cut 1 base from V and 4 bases from J, with 8 bases between. This CDR3 reads CASSLVQGNQPQHF. The CDR3 nucleotides read TGTGCCAGCAGCTTAGTGCAGGGTAATCAGCCCCAGCATTTT.

The chain links TRBV6-2 or TRBV6-3 to TRBJ1-5, with 7 bases matching TRBD1. The trim removed 2 bases at V and 6 bases at J, leaving 7 bases unmatched. The CDR3 covers 15 residues. The germline CDR1 and CDR2 sequences are MNHEY and SVGEGT. CDR3 in amino acids: CASSYPRGGSQPQHF. For the CDR3, the DNA is TGTGCCAGCAGTTACCCCCGAGGGGGCAGTCAGCCCCAGCATTTT.

The chain carries TRBV4-3 and TRBJ2-3; the D gene is possibly TRBD2 (6 bases). Germline V gives CDR1 LGHNA, CDR2 YSLEER. The V end was cut by 4 bases, the J end by 3 bases, with 14 bases between. The CDR3 has 15 amino acids. The CDR3 loop is CASSPQGGVTDTQYF. The DNA of the CDR3 is TGCGCCAGCAGCCCCCAGGGAGGTGTTACAGATACGCAGTATTTT.

The chain employs TRBV27 and TRBJ1-4, with D uncertain. Germline-derived CDR1 and CDR2 are MNHEY and SMNVEV (reference sequence). The CDR3 covers 17 residues. V lost 3 bases to trimming and J lost 1 base, with 15 bases between them. The DNA for the CDR3 is TGTGCCAGCAGTTTCCGCCTGGGCGGAGGAACTAATGAAAAACTGTTTTTT. Residues: CASSFRLGGGTNEKLFF.

The rearrangement uses TRBV11-3 and TRBJ1-1; TRBD1 might be the D (5 bases). This CDR3 is 13 amino acids long. The germline V and J ends were trimmed by 1 base and 8 bases, with 11 bases remaining between them. CDR1 SGHNT and CDR2 YENEEA come from the germline V gene. CDR3 loop: CASSLAQGQEAFF. CDR3 sequence (DNA): TGTGCCAGCAGCTTAGCCCAGGGTCAGGAAGCTTTCTTT. Together with reference TRBV11-3 and TRBJ1-1, the CDR3 gives the full variable domain: EAGVVQSPRYKIIEKKQPVAFWCNPISGHNTLYWYLQNLGQGPELLIRYENEEAVDDSQLPKDRFSAERLKGVDSTLKIQPAELGDSAVYLCASSLAQGQEAFFGQGTRLTVV.

V and J are TRBV5-1 and TRBJ1-1; the match to TRBD1 covers 12 bases. J lost 5 bases, V lost 0 bases, and 8 bases had no gene match. This CDR3 is built from 17 residues. Germline-derived CDR1 and CDR2 are SGHRS and YFSETQ. The CDR3 here is CASSLGPGTGGKTEAFF. The CDR3 nucleotides are TGCGCCAGCAGCTTGGGACCCGGGACAGGGGGCAAGACTGAAGCTTTCTTT.

The genes are TRBV19 and TRBJ2-5; 7 nucleotides line up with TRBD1. The CDR3 is 16 residues long. Losses at the gene ends were 4 bases for V and 1 base for J; bases not matched to a gene: 9. CDR1 and CDR2 from the germline V gene are LNHDA and SQIVND (reference sequence). This chain's CDR3 is CASSRDTGTAQETQYF. The DNA of the CDR3 is TGTGCCAGTAGTAGAGATACCGGGACAGCCCAAGAGACCCAGTACTTC.

The chain is built from TRBV21-1 and TRBJ2-7; the table's D call, TRBD2, was not checked against the DNA. TRBV21-1 is flagged as a pseudogene. This CDR3 region has 15 residues. CDR3 coding DNA: TGTGCCAGCAGCCCGGCCCTAGCGGGGACCTACGAGCAGTACTTC. Translated: CASSPALAGTYEQYF.

This clone has just one count. V gene TRBV7-2 combines with J gene TRBJ1-2; D gene ambiguous. There are 15 residues in the CDR3. Trimming removed 1 base at V and 3 bases at J, with 12 bases between. Germline V gene data show CDR1 as SGHTA and CDR2 as FQGNSA. CDR3 nucleotide sequence: TGTGCCAGCAGCTTAGTCCGCGTTGTAGACTATGGCTACACCTTC. Translating it yields CASSLVRVVDYGYTF.

The J gene is TRBJ2-7, the V gene TRBV7-6; 7 positions match TRBD1. Per germline, CDR1 SGHVS and CDR2 FNYEAQ. With 0 bases clipped from V and 0 bases from J, the junction kept 5 bases outside the gene matches. The CDR3 length is 16 residues. CDR3 DNA: TGTGCCAGCAGCTTAGCCCGGACAGGCAGCTCCTACGAGCAGTACTTC. Amino acids: CASSLARTGSSYEQYF. Full variable domain (remainder filled in from reference TRBV7-6 and TRBJ2-7): GAGVSQSPRYKVTKRGQDVALRCDPISGHVSLYWYRQALGQGPEFLTYFNYEAQQDKSGLPNDRFSAERPEGSISTLTIQRTEQRDSAMYRCASSLARTGSSYEQYFGPGTRLTVT.